This TCR beta chain came from a study of blood T cells in healthy people across ages. Then a second PCR, running about 7 to 11 cycles, was carried out with a sample-barcoded 5' primer and a J-beta primer mix. In TCRdb, the 5' RACE reads were re-called with MiXCR into one record per CDR3 protein. This table has fewer than 1,200,000 distinct CDR3 sequences, approximately 25% appearing once. Germline CDR1 reads SGHTA; CDR2 reads FQGNSA. The CDR3 sequence is 14 residues long. V was cut by 1 base and J by 4 bases, with 11 bases left in between. This sample also belongs to another study, concerning T cells of mothers and their children. That paper adds: A handful of children, together with their three healthy Caucasian mothers, made up the donors.

The TCR sequence derives from a girl aged 2 to 9 in good health. Sequencing used blood. The rearrangement uses TRBV7-2 and TRBJ2-7, with D unclear. The CDR3 DNA sequence: TGTGCCAGCAGCTTAGGGTACGGCCCTTACGAGCAGTACTTC. Residues: CASSLGYGPYEQYF.